A selection of T cell receptor beta chains follows, all from one sample in a study of cytomegalovirus exposure and HLA in healthy donors. Generated by immunoSEQ multiplex PCR, the TCRdb table keeps only in-frame clones and is missing some. The data show 200,000 to 250,000 clones, 79% seen once. The sequencing input was PBMCs. The receptors were gathered from a man in his fifties or sixties in good health and CMV-seronegative. The CDR3 runs from the conserved cysteine through the conserved F or W. Each record gives: V gene, J gene, clone size, D gene, CDR3 protein, CDR3 DNA. A D gene is named only where the DNA matches it firmly. Size tells how often a clone was seen (once, few, many) or the class of an expanded clone, and some rows leave it out.

TRBV5-1	TRBJ1-3	once	TRBD1	CASSFGTGTYMFSGNTIYF	TGCGCCAGCAGCTTTGGGACAGGGACCTATATGTTCTCTGGAAACACCATATATTTT
TRBV9	TRBJ2-1	NA	NA	CASSMSGNPYNEQFF	TGTGCCAGCAGCATGTCCGGGAACCCCTACAATGAGCAGTTCTTC
TRBV4-1	TRBJ2-1	NA	TRBD1	CASSQVGGTGAGEQFF	TGCGCCAGCAGCCAGGTCGGGGGGACAGGGGCAGGTGAGCAGTTCTTC
TRBV6-1	TRBJ2-7	NA	NA	CASSPPYEQYF	TGTGCCAGCAGTCCCCCGTACGAGCAGTACTTC
TRBV29-1	TRBJ2-5	NA	TRBD2	CSVGAGGRDQYF	TGCAGCGTTGGGGCGGGAGGGAGGGACCAGTACTTC
TRBV28	TRBJ1-1	NA	NA	CASSLDSTTVEAFF	TGTGCCAGCAGTTTAGACAGTACCACTGTTGAAGCTTTCTTT
TRBV28	TRBJ1-1	few	NA	CASGSSVRGEAFF	TGTGCCAGCGGGTCCTCAGTCCGCGGTGAAGCTTTCTTT
TRBV27	TRBJ1-6	NA	NA	CASSQGQNSPLHF	TGTGCCAGCAGTCAGGGACAAAATTCACCCCTCCACTTT
TRBV30	TRBJ2-7	NA	TRBD2	CAWSREGTPYEQYF	TGTGCCTGGAGTCGGGAGGGGACCCCCTACGAGCAGTACTTC
TRBV9	TRBJ2-1	NA	NA	CASSVEGGGYNEQFF	TGTGCCAGCAGCGTAGAGGGAGGAGGGTACAATGAGCAGTTCTTC
TRBV5-8	TRBJ2-6	NA	TRBD1	CASRTTGQGPRSSGANVLTF	TGTGCCAGCAGAACCACGGGACAGGGGCCCCGAAGCTCTGGGGCCAACGTCCTGACTTTC
TRBV9	TRBJ1-2	NA	TRBD1	CASSVARDSANYGYTF	TGTGCCAGCAGCGTAGCTAGGGACAGCGCTAACTATGGCTACACCTTC
TRBV6-6	TRBJ2-5	once	NA	CASSETGTQYF	TGTGCCAGCAGTGAGACTGGGACCCAGTACTTC
TRBV7-7	TRBJ2-7	NA	TRBD1	CASSLGQGDNYEQYF	TGTGCCAGCAGCTTAGGTCAGGGGGACAACTACGAGCAGTACTTC
TRBV9	TRBJ2-1	NA	NA	CASRPLSGGDEQFF	TGTGCCAGCAGACCCCTTTCTGGAGGGGATGAGCAGTTCTTC
TRBV4-1	TRBJ1-6	NA	NA	CASSQDPGGVSPLHF	TGCGCCAGCAGCCAAGATCCGGGGGGAGTTTCACCCCTCCACTTT
TRBV4-1	TRBJ1-2	few	TRBD1	CASSQTWDRWEGYGYTF	TGCGCCAGCAGCCAAACATGGGACAGGTGGGAAGGCTATGGCTACACCTTC
TRBV30	TRBJ1-1	NA	TRBD1	CAWSVPGTGAMNTEAFF	TGTGCCTGGAGTGTACCTGGGACAGGGGCCATGAACACTGAAGCTTTCTTT
TRBV7-9	TRBJ1-3	NA	NA	CSSSSRRDSGNTIYF	TGTTCCAGCAGCTCAAGACGGGACTCTGGAAACACCATATATTTT
TRBV5-6	TRBJ1-1	NA	TRBD1	CASSLRRDREAFF	TGTGCCAGCAGCTTGCGTAGGGACAGGGAAGCTTTCTTT
TRBV7-3	TRBJ2-1	NA	TRBD1	CASSTTGGAGNEQFF	TGTGCCAGCAGCACCACAGGGGGCGCAGGGAATGAGCAGTTCTTC
TRBV9	TRBJ2-7	NA	TRBD1	CASSVGQGARQYF	TGTGCCAGCAGCGTAGGGCAGGGGGCCCGGCAGTACTTC
TRBV4-1	TRBJ1-1	NA	TRBD1	CASSQDPRTGGAFF	TGCGCCAGCAGCCAAGATCCACGGACAGGGGGGGCTTTCTTT
TRBV13	TRBJ2-3	NA	NA	CASSLELFTDTQYF	TGTGCCAGCAGCTTAGAGCTTTTCACAGATACGCAGTATTTT
TRBV6-5	TRBJ2-3	NA	TRBD2	CASSYEVAGSTDTQYF	TGTGCCAGCAGTTACGAGGTAGCGGGGAGCACAGATACGCAGTATTTT
TRBV6-1	TRBJ1-5	NA	NA	CASSEGRSLYQPQHF	TGTGCCAGCAGTGAAGGCAGGTCTTTGTATCAGCCCCAGCATTTT
TRBV28	TRBJ1-5	NA	TRBD1	CASSFTGESNQPQHF	TGTGCCAGCAGTTTCACAGGGGAAAGCAATCAGCCCCAGCATTTT
TRBV6-5	TRBJ2-2	NA	NA	CASSLTAPGPGELFF	TGTGCCAGCAGTTTGACAGCCCCTGGACCCGGGGAGCTGTTTTTT
TRBV4-1	TRBJ2-7	NA	NA	CASSQEGSSYEQYF	TGCGCCAGCAGCCAAGAGGGCAGCTCCTACGAGCAGTACTTC
TRBV28	TRBJ1-2	NA	TRBD1	CASSLTGVGGYTF	TGTGCCAGCAGTTTAACAGGGGTGGGGGGCTACACCTTC
TRBV9	TRBJ2-5	NA	TRBD2	CASSKTSGQETQYF	TGTGCCAGCAGCAAGACTAGCGGACAAGAGACCCAGTACTTC
TRBV6-5	TRBJ1-1	NA	TRBD1	CASSLQGSMNTEAFF	TGTGCCAGCAGCCTACAGGGGTCCATGAACACTGAAGCTTTCTTT
TRBV9	TRBJ2-3	NA	TRBD2	CASSLTSGLYHTQYF	TGTGCCAGCAGCCTCACTAGCGGGCTATACCATACGCAGTATTTT
TRBV4-2	TRBJ1-1	NA	NA	CASSQNPTGSRTEAFF	TGTGCCAGCAGCCAAAACCCTACAGGGTCTAGGACTGAAGCTTTCTTT
TRBV2	TRBJ1-2	NA	TRBD1	CASSETGGDGYTF	TGTGCCAGCAGCGAAACAGGGGGTGATGGCTACACCTTC
TRBV30	TRBJ2-7	few	TRBD2	CAWSPSGRATYEQYF	TGTGCCTGGAGTCCGAGCGGGAGGGCCACCTACGAGCAGTACTTC
TRBV27	TRBJ2-7	NA	TRBD2	CASSPGLAGIVEQYF	TGTGCCAGCAGTCCGGGACTAGCGGGTATAGTCGAGCAGTACTTC
TRBV2	TRBJ2-2	NA	NA	CASSFEGQNTGELFF	TGTGCCAGCAGTTTTGAGGGTCAAAACACCGGGGAGCTGTTTTTT
TRBV5-1	TRBJ1-2	NA	NA	CASSLAGEGYGYTF	TGCGCCAGCAGCTTGGCAGGGGAGGGCTATGGCTACACCTTC
TRBV4-1	TRBJ2-1	NA	TRBD2	CASSQAISGIPYNEQFF	TGCGCCAGCAGCCAAGCGATTAGCGGGATCCCTTACAATGAGCAGTTCTTC
TRBV7-3	TRBJ2-6	NA	NA	CASSFLEAKANVLTF	TGTGCCAGCAGCTTCCTCGAGGCGAAAGCCAACGTCCTGACTTTC
TRBV30	TRBJ2-6	NA	NA	CACNRESGANVLTF	TGTGCCTGTAACAGGGAATCTGGGGCCAACGTCCTGACTTTC
TRBV6-1	TRBJ2-4	NA	NA	CASRTEEGLGIQYF	TGTGCCAGCAGGACCGAGGAGGGATTGGGCATTCAGTACTTC
TRBV27	TRBJ2-3	NA	TRBD2	CASSLVRGGHSTDTQYF	TGTGCCAGCAGTTTAGTACGGGGGGGCCACAGCACAGATACGCAGTATTTT
TRBV18	TRBJ2-7	once	TRBD1	CASSPRTGEPHEQYF	TGTGCCAGCTCACCACGGACAGGGGAACCCCACGAGCAGTACTTC
TRBV6-6	TRBJ2-1	few	TRBD2	CASSSRGGHNEQFF	TGTGCCAGCAGCTCACGGGGGGGACACAATGAGCAGTTCTTC
TRBV27	TRBJ2-3	NA	NA	CASSSLQLDTDTQYF	TGTGCCAGCAGTTCCCTCCAACTTGACACAGATACGCAGTATTTT
TRBV5-4	TRBJ2-2	NA	TRBD2	CASSLGLAGVVGELFF	TGTGCCAGCAGCTTGGGACTAGCGGGAGTTGTCGGGGAGCTGTTTTTT
TRBV4-1	TRBJ2-7	NA	TRBD1	CASSRPGGIYEQYF	TGCGCCAGCAGCCGGCCAGGGGGCATCTACGAGCAGTACTTC
TRBV5-8	TRBJ1-1	NA	NA	CASGLLVLNTEAFF	TGTGCCTCGGGACTTCTGGTGTTAAACACTGAAGCTTTCTTT
TRBV18	TRBJ2-1	NA	TRBD1	CASSLHRGKTDEQFF	TGTGCCAGCTCCCTGCACAGGGGTAAGACTGATGAGCAGTTCTTC
TRBV5-6	TRBJ2-2	NA	NA	CASSPGLNTGELFF	TGTGCCAGCAGCCCGGGTCTAAACACCGGGGAGCTGTTTTTT
TRBV19	TRBJ1-4	NA	NA	CASGPWGLGSTNEKLFF	TGTGCCAGTGGTCCCTGGGGTTTGGGGAGTACTAATGAAAAACTGTTTTTT